The 13 T cell receptor beta chains given below trace back to one sample, sequenced in a study of beta chain features in type 1 diabetes. The sequenced template was cDNA made from the entire isolated RNA. TCRdb's table, derived via immunoSEQ multiplex PCR, lists solely in-frame clones and lacks some. The sample has under 900,000 clones; roughly a sixth are singletons. The sample consisted of naive CD4+ T cells from blood. These TCRs come from a woman under 30 in good health.

V gene TRBV4-1 combines with J gene TRBJ2-7, with TRBD1 as a possible D gene (6 bases). This CDR3 has 15 amino acids. Trimming pared 1 base from V and 2 bases from J, leaving 12 bases between. From germline, CDR1 is MGHRA and CDR2 YSYEKL. CDR3 in amino acids: CASSQGTAIPYEQYF. The CDR3 DNA follows: TGCGCCAGCAGCCAAGGGACAGCAATCCCCTACGAGCAGTACTTC.

Only a few counts were recorded for this clone. The V and J genes are TRBV4-3 and TRBJ2-6; D is uncertain. Germline V gives CDR1 LGHNA, CDR2 YSLEER. With 0 bases removed from V and 0 bases from J, the gap between germline ends came to 15 bases. This CDR3 comprises 19 residues. The DNA for the CDR3 is TGCGCCAGCAGCCAAGATCACCACAAAACCGGCTCTGGGGCCAACGTCCTGACTTTC. The encoded protein is CASSQDHHKTGSGANVLTF.

This clone appeared a few times. The chain is built from TRBV28 and TRBJ2-3, with D hard to call. The CDR3 consists of 12 residues. V lost 4 bases and J 11 bases, leaving 13 bases between the germline ends. Germline loops: CDR1 MDHEN, CDR2 SYDVKM. The CDR3 DNA reads TGTGCCAGCAGTTATGGTTCCCTGGTGCAGTATTTT. This translates into CASSYGSLVQYF.

The chain carries TRBV21-1 and TRBJ2-7; the D segment call TRBD1 is taken from the table without a DNA check. TRBV21-1 is designated a pseudogene. The CDR3 has 14 amino acids. This CDR3 reads CASSRLGQGYEQYF. As DNA, the CDR3 is TGTGCCAGCAGCAGACTTGGACAGGGGTACGAGCAGTACTTC.

This clone has just a few counts. The V gene is TRBV19, the J gene TRBJ2-2, with a tentative D call TRBD1 (6 bases). The CDR3 totals 15 residues. From germline, CDR1 is LNHDA and CDR2 SQIVND (reference sequence). V was pared by 6 bases and J by 1 base, with 12 bases between. CDR3 bases: TGTGCCAGTAGCCACGGGACACTGAACACCGGGGAGCTGTTTTTT. It translates to CASSHGTLNTGELFF.

The chain carries TRBV6-5 and TRBJ1-5, with D hard to call. The CDR3 has 13 amino acids. V shed 8 bases and J shed 3 bases, with 11 bases lying between them. In germline, CDR1 is MNHEY, CDR2 SVGAGI. Here the CDR3 reads CASARGPNQPQHF. Here the CDR3 DNA reads TGTGCCAGCGCCCGAGGGCCCAATCAGCCCCAGCATTTT.

V and J are TRBV19 and TRBJ2-7; D is undetermined. Germline CDR1 and CDR2: LNHDA and SQIVND (reference sequence). The V and J ends lost 5 bases and 0 bases respectively, with 11 bases between them. CDR3 length equals 14 residues. CDR3 coding DNA: TGTGCCAGTAGTTCCCAGGAGAGCTCCTACGAGCAGTACTTC. Translation: CASSSQESSYEQYF.

This clone showed up just a few times. The chain carries TRBV7-9 and TRBJ1-1; 10 bases line up with TRBD1. V trimming: 6 bases; J trimming: 4 bases; junction bases outside the gene matches: 5. Germline-derived CDR1 and CDR2 are SEHNR and FQNEAQ (reference sequence). This CDR3 has 14 residues. The CDR3 region has the DNA TGTGCCAGCAGAAGACAGGGGGCGGGCACTGAAGCTTTCTTT. Residues: CASRRQGAGTEAFF. The whole variable domain, filled in from reference TRBV7-9 and TRBJ1-1, reads DTGVSQNPRHKITKRGQNVTFRCDPISEHNRLYWYRQTLGQGPEFLTYFQNEAQLEKSRLLSDRFSAERPKGSFSTLEIQRTEQGDSAMYLCASRRQGAGTEAFFGQGTRLTVV.

In this sample, this clone turned up a few times. V gene TRBV19 combines with J gene TRBJ2-7, with TRBD1 matching over 10 bases. The CDR3 runs to 14 residues. Trimming removed 9 bases from V and 6 bases from J; junction bases left unmatched: 11. The germline V gene has CDR1 LNHDA and CDR2 SQIVND (reference sequence). CDR3 nucleotides: TGTGCCAGCCGCCGGGACAGGGGTATGCGCGAGCAGTACTTC. Protein sequence: CASRRDRGMREQYF.

This clone was detected only a few times. The chain employs TRBV6-6 and TRBJ2-7, with TRBD2 matching over 9 bases. Losses at the gene ends were 6 bases for V and 3 bases for J; bases not matched to a gene: 9. This CDR3 contains 15 residues. Germline V lookup: CDR1 MNHNY, CDR2 SVGAGI (reference sequence). DNA of the CDR3: TGTGCCAGCAGAAGACTAGCGGACCCTCTCTACGAGCAGTACTTC. Translation: CASRRLADPLYEQYF.

CDR3 DNA: TGTGCCAGCTCACCACTTAGGGGCAGCGGCACTGAAGCTTTCTTT. Translating gives CASSPLRGSGTEAFF. The chain links TRBV18 to TRBJ1-1; a possible D gene is TRBD1 (5 bases). Germline-derived CDR1 and CDR2 are KGHSH and LQKENI. This CDR3 spans 15 amino acids. Trimming pared 1 base from V and 4 bases from J, leaving 13 bases between.

The chain has TRBV7-9 and TRBJ2-3, with 10 bases lining up with TRBD2. This CDR3 is built from 16 residues. CDR1 and CDR2 from the germline V gene are SEHNR and FQNEAQ (reference sequence). After removal of 5 bases from V and 6 bases from J, the junction contained 11 bases not matched to a gene. CDR3 in amino acids: CASSPNLAGVMDTQYF. CDR3 nucleotides: TGTGCCAGCAGCCCCAATCTAGCGGGAGTTATGGATACGCAGTATTTT.

The chain has TRBV6-1 and TRBJ1-2, with D hard to call. In germline, CDR1 is MNHNS, CDR2 SASEGT. Trimming left V 5 bases short and J 0 bases short, with 10 bases between. The CDR3 totals 14 residues. CDR3 nucleotide sequence: TGTGCCAGCAGTAGATCCCCGCCTAACTATGGCTACACCTTC. Its translation: CASSRSPPNYGYTF.